Following are 32 T cell receptor beta chains from one sample sequenced in a study of shared clonotypes between healthy human individuals. TCRdb's table, derived via immunoSEQ multiplex PCR, lists solely in-frame clones and lacks some. The sample consists of fewer than 850,000 clones, more than 70% of them appearing once. Sequencing used memory CD4+ T cells sorted from blood. Subset meaning: CD45RA-negative fraction. Receptors originate from a woman aged 25 to 39 in good health.

The CDR3, as DNA: TGCGCCAGCAGCTTGACAGTGTCCTACAATGAGCAGTTCTTC. Amino acids: CASSLTVSYNEQFF. The J gene is TRBJ2-1, the V gene TRBV5-1; D gene ambiguous. Deletions cut 1 base from V and 1 base from J, with 6 bases between. The germline V gene has CDR1 SGHRS and CDR2 YFSETQ. The CDR3 totals 14 residues.

The rearrangement uses TRBV6-1 and TRBJ2-7; 8 nucleotides agree with TRBD1. This CDR3 is 15 amino acids long. Germline assignment: CDR1 MNHNS and CDR2 SASEGT. Losses at the gene ends were 2 bases for V and 0 bases for J; bases not matched to a gene: 3. The CDR3 here is CASSEPGQASYEQYF. Written as DNA, the CDR3 is TGTGCCAGCAGTGAACCGGGACAGGCCTCCTACGAGCAGTACTTC.

The J gene is TRBJ2-5, the V gene TRBV5-4; weak D call: TRBD2 (5 bases). The ends were cut back, 0 bases at V and 4 bases at J, with 13 bases in the middle. The germline CDR1 and CDR2 sequences are SGHNT and YYREEE (reference sequence). CDR3 length: 15 residues. CDR3 in amino acids: CASSLVGLPRETQYF. CDR3 nucleotides: TGTGCCAGCAGCTTGGTTGGACTCCCCCGAGAGACCCAGTACTTC. Drawing the rest from reference TRBV5-4 and TRBJ2-5, the complete variable domain is ETGVTQSPTHLIKTRGQQVTLRCSSQSGHNTVSWYQQALGQGPQFIFQYYREEENGRGNFPPRFSGLQFPNYSSELNVNALELDDSALYLCASSLVGLPRETQYFGPGTRLLVL.

This clone was recorded a few times. This chain uses TRBV2 with TRBJ1-1; D uncertain. Germline CDR1 is SNHLY and CDR2 is FYNNEI. The CDR3 is made up of 13 amino acids. Trimming took off 10 bases at V and 2 bases at J, with 14 bases between the two ends. This CDR3 reads CATSVEGNTEAFF. DNA for the CDR3: TGTGCCACATCAGTTGAGGGAAACACTGAAGCTTTCTTT.

V usage is TRBV9 and J usage is TRBJ2-1; D tentatively reads TRBD1 or TRBD2 (5 bases each). Per the germline V gene, CDR1 is SGDLS and CDR2 is YYNGEE. The CDR3 loop spans 15 amino acids. The V and J ends lost 0 bases and 8 bases respectively, with 15 bases between them. CDR3 amino acids: CASSVAGRFSDEQFF. The CDR3 DNA sequence: TGTGCCAGCAGCGTAGCGGGACGATTTAGCGATGAGCAGTTCTTC. Based on the CDR3 plus reference TRBV9 and TRBJ2-1, the full variable domain is DSGVTQTPKHLITATGQRVTLRCSPRSGDLSVYWYQQSLDQGLQFLIQYYNGEERAKGNILERFSAQQFPDLHSELNLSSLELGDSALYFCASSVAGRFSDEQFFGPGTRLTVL.

The V gene is TRBV28, the J gene TRBJ2-7; no reliable D call. Trimming shortened V by 3 bases and J by 6 bases, and 12 bases separated the two germline ends. Germline-derived CDR1 and CDR2 are MDHEN and SYDVKM. The CDR3 length is 13 residues. For the CDR3, the DNA is TGTGCCAGCAGTTTCAGGAATCGGCTCGAGCAGTACTTC. Translation gives CASSFRNRLEQYF. Supplemented by reference TRBV28 and TRBJ2-7, the full variable domain reads DVKVTQSSRYLVKRTGEKVFLECVQDMDHENMFWYRQDPGLGLRLIYFSYDVKMKEKGDIPEGYSVSREKKERFSLILESASTNQTSMYLCASSFRNRLEQYFGPGTRLTVT.

The chain has TRBV5-4 and TRBJ2-1; 7 bases agree with TRBD1. CDR3 size: 14 residues. CDR1 and CDR2 (germline): SGHNT, YYREEE (reference sequence). J lost 8 bases, V lost 2 bases, and 7 bases had no gene match. The CDR3 loop is CASSLTGVIDEQFF. The CDR3 DNA follows: TGTGCCAGCAGCTTAACAGGGGTAATCGATGAGCAGTTCTTC.

This clone came up a few times. The V gene is TRBV2, the J gene TRBJ1-4, with 7 nucleotides matching TRBD1. J gave up 1 base and V 2 bases, and 4 bases lay outside the gene matches. Germline assignment: CDR1 SNHLY and CDR2 FYNNEI. This CDR3 is built from 16 residues. DNA for the CDR3: TGTGCCAGCAGTGAAAGACAGGGAAGAACTAATGAAAAACTGTTTTTT. Translating it yields CASSERQGRTNEKLFF.

The V gene is TRBV11-2, the J gene TRBJ1-4, with 7 bases aligning to TRBD1. V shed 2 bases and J 9 bases; nucleotides not matched to a gene: 12. Germline V gene lookup returns CDR1 SGHAT and CDR2 FQNNGV. The CDR3 is 16 amino acids. The CDR3 nucleotides read TGTGCCAGCAGCTTAATCCTGCGGGGGGGACAGAAAAAACTGTTTTTT. Protein product: CASSLILRGGQKKLFF.

This chain links TRBV5-1 with TRBJ2-3, with 12 nucleotides matching TRBD2. The CDR3 has 17 residues. Germline V gene lookup returns CDR1 SGHRS and CDR2 YFSETQ. The J segment lost 3 bases and the V segment lost 4 bases, leaving 9 bases of the junction unmatched. The CDR3 region is CASSPGLAGIVTDTQYF. CDR3 DNA: TGCGCCAGCAGCCCCGGACTAGCGGGAATTGTTACAGATACGCAGTATTTT.

This rearrangement joins TRBV6-1 to TRBJ2-7, with 7 positions matching TRBD1. CDR1 is MNHNS and CDR2 is SASEGT in the germline V gene. Losses at the gene ends were 0 bases for V and 0 bases for J; bases not matched to a gene: 5. This CDR3 contains 16 residues. The CDR3 DNA reads TGTGCCAGCAGTGAAGCGGCCGGGACAGCCTCCTACGAGCAGTACTTC. This sequence encodes CASSEAAGTASYEQYF.

As for this clone: Being one base from a much bigger clone, this may be a read error. V usage is TRBV7-6 and J usage is TRBJ2-7; 9 bases map to TRBD1. Germline lookup yields CDR1 SGHVS and CDR2 FNYEAQ. After removal of 4 bases from V and 3 bases from J, the junction contained 4 bases not matched to a gene. CDR3 length equals 14 residues. The CDR3 nucleotides read TGTGCCAGCAGCTCCGGGACAGGGAGCTACGAGCAGTACTTC. This codes for CASSSGTGSYEQYF.

The chain is built from TRBV7-9 and TRBJ2-3, with a possible D match to TRBD2 (5 bases). CDR1 is SEHNR, CDR2 FQNEAQ, per germline (reference sequence). The CDR3 has 14 amino acids. The V gene lost 8 bases and the J gene lost 2 bases, with 14 bases spanning the gap. The CDR3 protein is CASRGLNFTDTQYF. DNA for the CDR3: TGTGCCAGCCGTGGACTTAACTTCACAGATACGCAGTATTTT.

V and J are TRBV7-8 and TRBJ2-7; 9 positions match TRBD2. V trimming: 1 base; J trimming: 6 bases; junction bases outside the gene matches: 13. The CDR3 length is 17 residues. Germline V gene data show CDR1 as SGHVS and CDR2 as FQNEAQ. The CDR3 DNA reads as TGTGCCAGCAGCTTAGTCCCCCGAGGTAGCGGGAGTTTCGAGCAGTACTTC. The encoded protein is CASSLVPRGSGSFEQYF.

On this clone: The same CDR3 also results from other DNA sequences found in this sample. This chain links TRBV5-1 with TRBJ1-2, with 7 bases lining up with TRBD1. CDR1 SGHRS and CDR2 YFSETQ come from the germline V gene. Trimming cost V 4 bases and J 7 bases; bases outside gene matches: 13. This CDR3 is 15 amino acids long. CDR3 DNA: TGCGCCAGCAGCCTCGGGGACAGAGACATTGGTGGCTACACCTTC. Amino acid sequence: CASSLGDRDIGGYTF.

This clone is a singleton in its sample. The chain links TRBV28 to TRBJ1-1, with 7 positions matching TRBD1. The germline V gene encodes CDR1 MDHEN and CDR2 SYDVKM. The V gene end was trimmed by 9 bases and the J gene end by 4 bases; junction bases not matched to a gene: 5. CDR3 size: 12 residues. The CDR3 DNA reads TGTGCCAGTAGGGGGCAAGGCACTGAAGCTTTCTTT. Translation gives CASRGQGTEAFF.

The V call is TRBV29-1, the J call TRBJ1-4; possible D gene TRBD1, 6 bases. CDR3 length: 13 amino acids. V was shortened by 4 bases and J by 5 bases, with 11 bases between the two germline ends. Germline V gives CDR1 SQVTM, CDR2 ANQGSEA. The CDR3 here is CSVGRQGNEKLFF. The CDR3 nucleotides are TGCAGCGTTGGTCGGCAGGGGAATGAAAAACTGTTTTTT.

CDR3 protein: CASSWEETQYF. DNA of the CDR3: TGTGCCAGCAGCTGGGAAGAGACCCAGTACTTC. The genes are TRBV11-2 and TRBJ2-5; no clear D gene. The CDR3 totals 11 residues. Trimming removed 4 bases from V and 3 bases from J, with 3 bases in between. Germline CDR1 and CDR2: SGHAT and FQNNGV.

CDR3 amino acids: CASSQQLRVAGEQYF. The CDR3 bases are TGCGCCAGCAGTCAACAACTCAGGGTGGCGGGCGAGCAGTACTTC. This chain connects TRBV23-1 to TRBJ2-7; either TRBD1 or TRBD2 may supply D (5 bases each). TRBV23-1 is marked as an open reading frame, function uncertain. Trimming stripped 2 bases from V and 6 bases from J, with 17 bases between. CDR3 length equals 15 residues.

This clone was recorded a few times. The chain couples TRBV19 to TRBJ2-3; D could derive from TRBD1 or TRBD2 (5 bases each). The V end lost 5 bases, the J end lost 9 bases, and 12 bases lay between the germline ends. The CDR3 has 12 residues. From germline, CDR1 is LNHDA and CDR2 SQIVND (reference sequence). The CDR3 DNA is TGTGCCAGTAGTGGCACGGGGCGGACGCAGTATTTT. It translates to CASSGTGRTQYF.

The chain employs TRBV4-1 and TRBJ2-1; D perhaps matches TRBD1 (5 bases). Per the germline V gene, CDR1 is MGHRA and CDR2 is YSYEKL. This CDR3 spans 16 amino acids. V gave up 0 bases and J gave up 1 base, with 10 bases separating them. CDR3 sequence: CASSQDRRVSYNEQFF. CDR3 coding DNA: TGCGCCAGCAGCCAAGATCGCAGGGTGTCCTACAATGAGCAGTTCTTC.

The J gene is TRBJ2-7, the V gene TRBV11-3; D might be TRBD1 (5 bases). Trimming pared 1 base from V and 5 bases from J, leaving 15 bases between. Germline V gene data show CDR1 as SGHNT and CDR2 as YENEEA. This CDR3 spans 15 amino acids. The CDR3 sequence is CASSLVRETFDEQYF. Here the CDR3 DNA reads TGTGCCAGCAGCTTAGTCAGGGAAACATTTGACGAGCAGTACTTC. The full variable domain, rest sourced from reference TRBV11-3 and TRBJ2-7, is EAGVVQSPRYKIIEKKQPVAFWCNPISGHNTLYWYLQNLGQGPELLIRYENEEAVDDSQLPKDRFSAERLKGVDSTLKIQPAELGDSAVYLCASSLVRETFDEQYFGPGTRLTVT.

The chain is built from TRBV19 and TRBJ2-1, with 8 bases lining up with TRBD1. Trimming removed 9 bases from V and 2 bases from J; junction bases left unmatched: 9. The CDR3 spans 15 residues. CDR1 is LNHDA, CDR2 SQIVND, per germline (reference sequence). CDR3 protein: CASRPGTGAYNEQFF. The CDR3 DNA is TGTGCCAGCCGACCGGGGACAGGAGCCTACAATGAGCAGTTCTTC. Variable domain in full (rest from reference TRBV19 and TRBJ2-1): DGGITQSPKYLFRKEGQNVTLSCEQNLNHDAMYWYRQDPGQGLRLIYYSQIVNDFQKGDIAEGYSVSREKKESFPLTVTSAQKNPTAFYLCASRPGTGAYNEQFFGPGTRLTVL.

The chain is built from TRBV29-1 and TRBJ2-5; 7 bases agree with TRBD2. CDR1 and CDR2 (germline): SQVTM, ANQGSEA. This CDR3 is 13 amino acids long. V trimming: 7 bases; J trimming: 5 bases; junction bases outside the gene matches: 10. In DNA form, the CDR3 reads TGCAGCGCTGAGGGACTACTTTTCGAGACCCAGTACTTC. Its translation is CSAEGLLFETQYF.

This CDR3 is CASHFSGGEQYF. CDR3 nucleotides: TGTGCCAGCCACTTCTCTGGGGGCGAGCAGTACTTC. J is TRBJ2-7 and V is TRBV6-1; D is tentatively TRBD1 or TRBD2 (5 bases each). CDR1 is MNHNS, CDR2 SASEGT, per germline. The CDR3 is 12 residues long. V was pared by 8 bases and J by 6 bases, with 14 bases between.

The rearrangement joins TRBV19 to TRBJ2-5; weak D call: TRBD2 (6 bases). The J call may be faulty, since TRBJ2-7 better matches the DNA end. This CDR3 is 15 amino acids long. The germline V gene has CDR1 LNHDA and CDR2 SQIVND (reference sequence). The CDR3, as DNA: TGTGCCAGTAGTATGCGAGGGACTGGCTCCTACGAGCAGTACTTC. It specifies CASSMRGTGSYEQYF.

This chain connects TRBV19 to TRBJ2-1; D might be TRBD2 (6 bases). Trimming shortened V by 8 bases and J by 0 bases, and 14 bases separated the two germline ends. CDR1 is LNHDA and CDR2 is SQIVND in the germline V gene (reference sequence). The CDR3 extends over 15 amino acids. The CDR3 spells CASGGTPSSYNEQFF. The CDR3 DNA is TGTGCCAGTGGGGGGACTCCGAGCTCCTACAATGAGCAGTTCTTC.

This clone was detected once. This chain links TRBV25-1 with TRBJ2-5; 7 bases match TRBD1. The CDR3 has 17 residues. With 6 bases clipped from V and 2 bases from J, the junction kept 15 bases outside the gene matches. In germline, CDR1 is MGHDK, CDR2 SYGVNS. The CDR3, as DNA: TGTGCCAGCAGGCCCCAGACCACGACAGGGTGGCAAGAGACCCAGTACTTC. This gives the protein CASRPQTTTGWQETQYF.

This sequence joins TRBV29-1 and TRBJ1-1; no firm D call. Germline-derived CDR1 and CDR2 are SQVTM and ANQGSEA. Trimming took 4 bases from V and 4 from J, leaving 13 bases between them. This CDR3 region has 13 residues. CDR3: CSVGAPRGTEAFF. The CDR3 coding sequence is TGCAGCGTTGGAGCCCCACGGGGCACTGAAGCTTTCTTT. The complete variable domain, with remaining parts taken from reference TRBV29-1 and TRBJ1-1, reads SAVISQKPSRDICQRGTSLTIQCQVDSQVTMMFWYRQQPGQSLTLIATANQGSEATYESGFVIDKFPISRPNLTFSTLTVSNMSPEDSSIYLCSVGAPRGTEAFFGQGTRLTVV.

This clone was counted once. J is TRBJ1-4 and V is TRBV11-3; a possible D gene is TRBD1 (5 bases). Germline V gene data show CDR1 as SGHNT and CDR2 as YENEEA. CDR3 size: 14 residues. Trimming cost V 5 bases and J 7 bases, with 14 bases left between them. The CDR3 sequence: CASSPLQGGEKLFF. As DNA, the CDR3 is TGTGCCAGCAGCCCCTTGCAGGGTGGTGAAAAACTGTTTTTT.

V and J are TRBV25-1 and TRBJ2-1; 7 bases align to TRBD2. This CDR3 is built from 13 residues. The germline CDR1 and CDR2 sequences are MGHDK and SYGVNS. The ends lost 7 bases at V and 6 bases at J; junction bases unmatched: 6. DNA of the CDR3: TGTGCCAGCAATCCTAGCGGAATCAATGAGCAGTTCTTC. Amino acid sequence: CASNPSGINEQFF.

This chain connects TRBV6-1 to TRBJ2-7; D not certain. The length of the CDR3 is 14 residues. Trimming shortened V by 2 bases and J by 6 bases, and 14 bases separated the two germline ends. Per the germline V gene, CDR1 is MNHNS and CDR2 is SASEGT. The CDR3 bases are TGTGCCAGCAGTGAACGAACAGCCCCCGGCGAGCAGTACTTC. It translates to CASSERTAPGEQYF.